The next 27 T cell receptor beta chains were all read from a single sample in a study of T cells after posttransplantation cyclophosphamide. Treatment was busulfan-fludarabine conditioning, a marrow graft, and cyclophosphamide on days +3 and +4. TCRdb's copy holds only in-frame clones and misses some; the assay was immunoSEQ multiplex PCR. The sample contains tens of thousands of clones, none of them singletons. Sequenced here: PBMCs, sampled after allogeneic stem cell transplant with posttransplant cyclophosphamide. These TCRs come from a male patient aged 18 to 35 who received an allogeneic stem cell transplant from a related donor, was CMV-positive, and had no GVHD. Some T cells may be transferred from the graft donor.

In this sample, this clone turned up many times. The V gene is TRBV27, the J gene TRBJ2-7; D is possibly TRBD1 (6 bases). The germline V gene encodes CDR1 MNHEY and CDR2 SMNVEV (reference sequence). V lost 10 bases to trimming and J lost 0 bases, with 25 bases between them. CDR3 length: 17 amino acids. CDR3 residues: CATFVFDRRKGSYEQYF. In DNA form, the CDR3 reads TGTGCCACCTTCGTCTTCGACAGGAGAAAGGGCTCCTACGAGCAGTACTTC.

This clone was observed at least ten times. CDR3: CASSLRTSDLSYEQYF. In DNA, the CDR3 is TGTGCCAGCAGTCTACGGACTAGCGACCTCTCCTACGAGCAGTACTTC. The rearrangement uses TRBV28 and TRBJ2-7; TRBD2 matches 9 bases. The V gene's germline CDR1 is MDHEN and CDR2 SYDVKM. CDR3 size: 16 residues. J was trimmed by 0 bases and V by 5 bases; bases with no gene match: 8. Full variable domain (remainder filled in from reference TRBV28 and TRBJ2-7): DVKVTQSSRYLVKRTGEKVFLECVQDMDHENMFWYRQDPGLGLRLIYFSYDVKMKEKGDIPEGYSVSREKKERFSLILESASTNQTSMYLCASSLRTSDLSYEQYFGPGTRLTVT.

This clone came up a few times. J is TRBJ2-5 and V is TRBV7-9, with 7 positions matching TRBD2. TRBJ2-7 explains the end of the DNA better; the J call may be wrong. In germline, CDR1 is SEHNR, CDR2 FQNEAQ (reference sequence). The CDR3 runs to 13 residues. For the CDR3, the DNA is TGTGCCAGCACGCGGGAGTTTAGTTACGAGCAGTACTTC. Protein: CASTREFSYEQYF.

This clone has a count of ten or more. The V call is TRBV18, the J call TRBJ2-3; TRBD1 is a possible D gene (6 bases). V gave up 3 bases and J gave up 0 bases, with 16 bases separating them. Germline V gene data show CDR1 as KGHSH and CDR2 as LQKENI. The length of the CDR3 is 17 residues. The CDR3 protein is CASSPPGARTSTDTQYF. In DNA, the CDR3 is TGTGCCAGCTCACCCCCAGGGGCCAGGACTAGCACAGATACGCAGTATTTT.

In its sample, this clone was seen many times. The chain recombines TRBV5-4 with TRBJ2-1; TRBD1 agrees at 9 bases. Losses at the gene ends were 3 bases for V and 6 bases for J; bases not matched to a gene: 10. Germline CDR1 is SGHNT and CDR2 is YYREEE (reference sequence). The CDR3 is made up of 16 amino acids. CDR3 protein: CASSSLQGARTNEQFF. CDR3 bases: TGTGCCAGCAGCTCATTACAGGGGGCACGGACCAATGAGCAGTTCTTC.

This clone was counted ten times or more. V gene TRBV9 combines with J gene TRBJ2-1, with D tentatively TRBD2 (5 bases). This CDR3 is built from 18 residues. Trimming stripped 3 bases from V and 1 base from J, with 20 bases between. Germline CDR1 and CDR2: SGDLS and YYNGEE. The CDR3, as DNA: TGTGCCAGCAGCGGAGTCGAGACGGCGGAGGATTCCTACAATGAGCAGTTCTTC. Residues: CASSGVETAEDSYNEQFF.

The sample holds many counts of this clone. The chain has TRBV10-3 and TRBJ2-1; 14 bases fit TRBD2. Trimming removed 6 bases from V and 5 bases from J; junction bases left unmatched: 3. The CDR3 length is 15 residues. Germline-derived CDR1 and CDR2 are ENHRY and SYGVKD. CDR3 DNA sequence: TGTGCCATCAGGGGACTAGCGGGAGAGAACAATGAGCAGTTCTTC. As protein: CAIRGLAGENNEQFF.

This clone was counted at least ten times. This chain uses TRBV28 with TRBJ2-6, with 8 bases lining up with TRBD2. This CDR3 has 14 amino acids. CDR1 and CDR2 from the germline V gene are MDHEN and SYDVKM. The ends lost 10 bases at V and 1 base at J; junction bases unmatched: 3. For the CDR3, the DNA is TGTGCCACCCAGCGGGAGTCTGGGGCCAACGTCCTGACTTTC. This sequence encodes CATQRESGANVLTF.

The sample holds many counts of this clone. The chain couples TRBV2 to TRBJ2-3; 9 bases map to TRBD1. V lost 1 base, J lost 4 bases, and 3 bases stayed unmatched. Germline CDR1 is SNHLY and CDR2 is FYNNEI. The CDR3 sequence is 15 residues long. The CDR3 spells CASSEEQGASDTQYF. The CDR3 coding sequence is TGTGCCAGCAGTGAAGAACAGGGGGCATCAGATACGCAGTATTTT.

This clone was observed many times. The chain uses TRBV7-9 and TRBJ1-4; TRBD1 might be the D (6 bases). Germline-derived CDR1 and CDR2 are SEHNR and FQNEAQ (reference sequence). V lost 3 bases to trimming and J lost 4 bases, with 12 bases between them. The CDR3 is 15 residues long. CDR3 residues: CASSLRRGGNEKLFF. Here the CDR3 DNA reads TGTGCCAGCAGCTTGAGGAGGGGGGGTAATGAAAAACTGTTTTTT.

This clone was detected ten times or more. The CDR3 loop reads CASSPGLLGNEQFF. Written as DNA, the CDR3 is TGTGCCAGCAGCCCCGGACTTTTGGGGAATGAGCAGTTCTTC. The chain employs TRBV28 and TRBJ2-1; possible D gene TRBD2, 5 bases. CDR1 is MDHEN and CDR2 is SYDVKM in the germline V gene. The length of the CDR3 is 14 residues. Between the trimmed V and J ends, which lost 6 bases and 7 bases, there was a span of 16 bases.

In its sample, this clone was seen many times. V and J are TRBV29-1 and TRBJ1-1; D is unresolved. Germline-derived CDR1 and CDR2 are SQVTM and ANQGSEA. V lost 3 bases and J lost 5, with 10 bases in between. CDR3 length: 12 residues. CDR3 coding DNA: TGCAGCGTTGATAGGGAGAATACTGAAGCTTTCTTT. Translated, it gives CSVDRENTEAFF.

This clone appeared many times. The V and J genes are TRBV28 and TRBJ1-1; D remains ambiguous. Germline CDR1 is MDHEN and CDR2 is SYDVKM. This CDR3 has 15 amino acids. Trimming left V 1 base short and J 0 bases short, with 9 bases between. CDR3 protein: CASSLFGGMNTEAFF. The DNA for the CDR3 is TGTGCCAGCAGTTTATTCGGAGGGATGAACACTGAAGCTTTCTTT.

Ten or more counts support this clone. V gene TRBV4-1 combines with J gene TRBJ2-7; 8 positions agree with TRBD2. The CDR3 covers 19 residues. Trimming took 5 bases from V and 7 from J; bases not matched to a gene: 25. Per germline, CDR1 MGHRA and CDR2 YSYEKL. This CDR3 is CASSSPGGGSSPGTSEQYF. CDR3 coding DNA: TGCGCCAGCAGCTCCCCAGGCGGAGGTTCGTCCCCCGGGACTAGTGAGCAGTACTTC.

This clone was seen repeatedly, ten times or more. The V call is TRBV15, the J call TRBJ1-4, with TRBD1 matching over 7 bases. Unmatched junction bases numbered 4, after V lost 4 bases and J lost 8 bases. Germline V gives CDR1 LNHNV, CDR2 YYDKDF (reference sequence). The CDR3 loop spans 13 amino acids. CDR3 DNA sequence: TGTGCCACCAGCAACAGGGGCGAGGAAAAACTGTTTTTT. Protein: CATSNRGEEKLFF. The complete variable domain, with remaining parts taken from reference TRBV15 and TRBJ1-4, reads DAMVIQNPRYQVTQFGKPVTLSCSQTLNHNVMYWYQQKSSQAPKLLFHYYDKDFNNEADTPDNFQSRRPNTSFCFLDIRSPGLGDTAMYLCATSNRGEEKLFFGSGTQLSVL.

This clone has a count of ten or more. The CDR3 is CASSLPGKWGGSYEQYF. The CDR3 bases are TGTGCCAGCAGCCTCCCGGGAAAGTGGGGGGGCTCCTACGAGCAGTACTTC. V gene TRBV7-2 combines with J gene TRBJ2-7, with 7 bases aligning to TRBD2. The germline V gene has CDR1 SGHTA and CDR2 FQGNSA. Trimming removed 5 bases from V and 0 bases from J; junction bases left unmatched: 13. There are 17 residues in the CDR3.

This clone was seen ten or more times. CDR3 region: CATRDWGLAASTDTQYF. The CDR3, as DNA: TGTGCAACTCGGGACTGGGGACTAGCAGCTAGCACAGATACGCAGTATTTT. The J gene is TRBJ2-3, the V gene TRBV19, with 9 bases lining up with TRBD2. The CDR3 contains 17 residues. Germline-derived CDR1 and CDR2 are LNHDA and SQIVND (reference sequence). Full variable domain (remainder filled in from reference TRBV19 and TRBJ2-3): DGGITQSPKYLFRKEGQNVTLSCEQNLNHDAMYWYRQDPGQGLRLIYYSQIVNDFQKGDIAEGYSVSREKKESFPLTVTSAQKNPTAFYLCATRDWGLAASTDTQYFGPGTRLTVL.

This clone has a count of ten or more. The CDR3 here is CASSSTFWEQFF. The CDR3 DNA sequence: TGTGCCAGCAGCTCCACTTTTTGGGAGCAGTTCTTC. The chain couples TRBV6-5 to TRBJ2-1; D is unclear. CDR1 MNHEY and CDR2 SVGAGI come from the germline V gene. Trimming stripped 6 bases from V and 10 bases from J, with 13 bases between. This CDR3 has 12 residues.

In this sample, this clone turned up many times. The V call is TRBV7-2, the J call TRBJ2-3, with D perhaps TRBD1 (6 bases). Germline-derived CDR1 and CDR2 are SGHTA and FQGNSA. Trimming removed 6 bases from V and 1 base from J, with 17 bases in between. The length of the CDR3 is 16 residues. The CDR3 spells CASSPITGLRTDTQYF. CDR3 sequence (DNA): TGTGCCAGCAGTCCGATTACAGGGTTGCGCACAGATACGCAGTATTTT.

The CDR3, as DNA: TGCAGTGCCTCTCCAATCCCTAGCTACACCTTC. Amino acid sequence: CSASPIPSYTF. The chain is built from TRBV20-1 and TRBJ1-2, with no clear D. Between the trimmed V and J ends, which lost 6 bases and 9 bases, there was a span of 14 bases. Germline CDR1 is DFQATT and CDR2 is SNEGSKA (reference sequence). CDR3 length equals 11 residues.

This clone was observed at least ten times. The rearrangement uses TRBV2 and TRBJ1-3; D is uncertain. V gave up 7 bases and J gave up 0 bases, with 10 bases separating them. The CDR3 loop spans 14 amino acids. Germline lookup yields CDR1 SNHLY and CDR2 FYNNEI. CDR3: CASNRDPSGNTIYF. In DNA, the CDR3 is TGTGCCAGCAATCGGGATCCCTCTGGAAACACCATATATTTT.

The table lists this clone with many counts. This chain connects TRBV11-3 to TRBJ2-4, with D possibly being TRBD2 (6 bases). Germline-derived CDR1 and CDR2 are SGHNT and YENEEA. Trimming took off 4 bases at V and 0 bases at J, with 13 bases between the two ends. There are 16 residues in the CDR3. The CDR3 reads CASSSPLGGAKNIQYF. The CDR3 DNA follows: TGTGCCAGCAGCTCCCCCCTCGGGGGAGCCAAAAACATTCAGTACTTC. Variable domain in full (rest from reference TRBV11-3 and TRBJ2-4): EAGVVQSPRYKIIEKKQPVAFWCNPISGHNTLYWYLQNLGQGPELLIRYENEEAVDDSQLPKDRFSAERLKGVDSTLKIQPAELGDSAVYLCASSSPLGGAKNIQYFGAGTRLSVL.

This clone was detected many times. The gene calls are TRBV12-2 and TRBJ2-2; TRBD1, as called in the table, went unchecked against the DNA. TRBV12-2 is deemed a pseudogene. The CDR3 is made up of 19 amino acids. The CDR3 spells CASRVRMRLGARWSGELFF. The CDR3 DNA is TGTGCAAGTCGTGTACGGATGCGTCTGGGGGCCCGTTGGTCCGGGGAGCTGTTTTTT.

The chain joins TRBV28 to TRBJ2-3; 7 positions match TRBD1. The V and J ends lost 6 bases and 1 base, in that order; junction bases with no gene match: 7. Germline V CDR1 and CDR2: MDHEN, SYDVKM. The CDR3 length is 15 residues. The CDR3 protein is CASSSTGYGTDTQYF. DNA for the CDR3: TGTGCCAGCAGCTCGACAGGGTATGGCACAGATACGCAGTATTTT.

The sample holds many counts of this clone. This chain joins TRBV6-5 and TRBJ1-3; D remains ambiguous. The CDR3 sequence is 15 residues long. The V end lost 0 bases, the J end lost 1 base, and 7 bases lay between the germline ends. In germline, CDR1 is MNHEY, CDR2 SVGAGI. CDR3 in DNA: TGTGCCAGCAGTTACTCGTACGGGTCTGGAAACACCATATATTTT. Translating gives CASSYSYGSGNTIYF.

This clone was counted ten times or more. The chain links TRBV7-3 to TRBJ2-5; 7 bases agree with TRBD2. Germline loops: CDR1 SGHTA, CDR2 FQGTGA. The ends lost 4 bases at V and 0 bases at J; junction bases unmatched: 5. The CDR3 extends over 15 amino acids. CDR3 sequence reads: CASSSSGAYQETQYF. The CDR3, as DNA: TGTGCCAGCAGCTCTAGCGGAGCGTACCAAGAGACCCAGTACTTC.

This clone was found many times. This sequence joins TRBV4-2 and TRBJ2-7; 7 bases line up with TRBD2. The CDR3 totals 15 residues. Germline trimming cut 4 bases from V and 0 bases from J; bases unmatched to any gene: 6. Germline V gene lookup returns CDR1 LGHNA and CDR2 YNFKEQ. The CDR3 reads CASSLGGGSSYEQYF. The CDR3, as DNA: TGTGCCAGCAGCCTAGGCGGCGGGAGCTCCTACGAGCAGTACTTC.